A selection of T cell receptor beta chains follows, all from one sample in a study of CD8+ T cells in alopecia areata. Some clones are missing from TCRdb's copy, which holds only in-frame ones; the method was immunoSEQ multiplex PCR. Of about 97,000 clones listed, 60% are singletons. This material consisted of CD8+ T cells sorted from blood, taken at approximately week 56, from a patient treated with tofacitinib. Receptor source: a human donor with alopecia areata. Both conserved end residues are part of each CDR3. Each record gives: D gene, J gene, V gene, clone size, CDR3 length, CDR3 DNA, CDR3 protein. A D gene is named only where the DNA matches it firmly. The size entry is marked missing in some rows and otherwise reads once, few, many or a size class.

D gene: .; J gene: TRBJ2-3; V gene: TRBV9; clone size: .; CDR3 length: 12; CDR3 DNA: TGTGCCAGCAGCCCCGACACAGATACGCAGTATTTT; CDR3 protein: CASSPDTDTQYF
D gene: TRBD2; J gene: TRBJ2-7; V gene: TRBV7-9; clone size: .; CDR3 length: 13; CDR3 DNA: TGTGCCAGCAGCTCGGGACTATCCTACGAGCAGTACTTC; CDR3 protein: CASSSGLSYEQYF
D gene: .; J gene: TRBJ2-1; V gene: TRBV6-1; clone size: many; CDR3 length: 12; CDR3 DNA: TGTGCCAGCAGTCGACCGTACAATGAGCAGTTCTTC; CDR3 protein: CASSRPYNEQFF
D gene: .; J gene: TRBJ1-1; V gene: TRBV6-5; clone size: .; CDR3 length: 15; CDR3 DNA: TGTGCCAGCAGCGCGACAGGCGCCGTGAACACTGAAGCTTTCTTT; CDR3 protein: CASSATGAVNTEAFF
D gene: TRBD1; J gene: TRBJ1-2; V gene: TRBV9; clone size: .; CDR3 length: 15; CDR3 DNA: TGTGCCAGCAGCGCCGGGACAGGGCCAAACTATGGCTACACCTTC; CDR3 protein: CASSAGTGPNYGYTF
D gene: .; J gene: TRBJ1-1; V gene: TRBV27; clone size: .; CDR3 length: 13; CDR3 DNA: TGTGCCAGCAGTTTCCGGCCGAACACTGAAGCTTTCTTT; CDR3 protein: CASSFRPNTEAFF
D gene: .; J gene: TRBJ2-1; V gene: TRBV7-6; clone size: once; CDR3 length: 15; CDR3 DNA: TGTGCCAGCAGCTTAGGGGCTGGACAGACCCGTGAGCAGTTCTTC; CDR3 protein: CASSLGAGQTREQFF
D gene: TRBD1; J gene: TRBJ2-7; V gene: TRBV4-1; clone size: few; CDR3 length: 16; CDR3 DNA: TGCGCCAGCAGCCAAGGAGCAGACAGGGTCTCCTACGAGCAGTACTTC; CDR3 protein: CASSQGADRVSYEQYF
D gene: TRBD1; J gene: TRBJ2-7; V gene: TRBV30; clone size: few; CDR3 length: 12; CDR3 DNA: TGTGCCTGGAACAGGGGCCGAAGTGAGCAGTACTTC; CDR3 protein: CAWNRGRSEQYF
D gene: .; J gene: TRBJ1-5; V gene: TRBV6-1; clone size: few; CDR3 length: 11; CDR3 DNA: TGTGCCAGCAGTGAGTATCAGCCCCAGCATTTT; CDR3 protein: CASSEYQPQHF
D gene: .; J gene: TRBJ1-1; V gene: TRBV6-5; clone size: .; CDR3 length: 15; CDR3 DNA: TGTGCCAGCAGTCCGTTGTTGGGTCCGAACACTGAAGCTTTCTTT; CDR3 protein: CASSPLLGPNTEAFF
D gene: .; J gene: TRBJ1-2; V gene: TRBV5-1; clone size: .; CDR3 length: 16; CDR3 DNA: TGCGCCAGTACCAACCCAACAGATCCGCTTAACTATGGCTACACCTTC; CDR3 protein: CASTNPTDPLNYGYTF
D gene: .; J gene: TRBJ2-5; V gene: TRBV27; clone size: .; CDR3 length: 11; CDR3 DNA: TGTGCCAGCAGTTTCCGAGAGACCCAGTACTTC; CDR3 protein: CASSFRETQYF
D gene: .; J gene: TRBJ2-7; V gene: TRBV29-1; clone size: .; CDR3 length: 11; CDR3 DNA: TGCAGCGTTGAAGATGTGGGCGAGCAGTACTTC; CDR3 protein: CSVEDVGEQYF
D gene: .; J gene: TRBJ2-3; V gene: TRBV9; clone size: .; CDR3 length: 17; CDR3 DNA: TGTGCCAGCAGCGTAGGAAAGTGGGGCCGTTCGGGAGATACGCAGTATTTT; CDR3 protein: CASSVGKWGRSGDTQYF
D gene: TRBD1; J gene: TRBJ1-4; V gene: TRBV29-1; clone size: once; CDR3 length: 16; CDR3 DNA: TGCAGCGTCCTCAAGGGACAGGGAAGGAGAGATGAAAAACTGTTTTTT; CDR3 protein: CSVLKGQGRRDEKLFF
D gene: .; J gene: TRBJ2-4; V gene: TRBV23-1; clone size: few; CDR3 length: 17; CDR3 DNA: TGCGCCAGCAGCCACGGCAGGGCGACTCTTTCCAAAAACATTCAGTACTTC; CDR3 protein: CASSHGRATLSKNIQYF
D gene: .; J gene: TRBJ2-5; V gene: TRBV9; clone size: .; CDR3 length: 11; CDR3 DNA: TGTGCCAGCAGCGCCGCCGAGACCCAGTACTTC; CDR3 protein: CASSAAETQYF
D gene: .; J gene: TRBJ1-1; V gene: TRBV27; clone size: .; CDR3 length: 14; CDR3 DNA: TGTGCCAGCAGTAGGGGAGGGCGGTCCACTGAAGCTTTCTTT; CDR3 protein: CASSRGGRSTEAFF
D gene: .; J gene: TRBJ2-2; V gene: TRBV7-9; clone size: .; CDR3 length: 15; CDR3 DNA: TGTGCCAGCAGCTCAGACTACGCGAACACCGGGGAGCTGTTTTTT; CDR3 protein: CASSSDYANTGELFF
D gene: .; J gene: TRBJ2-7; V gene: TRBV7-9; clone size: .; CDR3 length: 13; CDR3 DNA: TGTGCCAGCAGCTTAGTGGCCCCCTACGAGCAGTACTTC; CDR3 protein: CASSLVAPYEQYF
D gene: TRBD1; J gene: TRBJ1-2; V gene: TRBV5-4; clone size: .; CDR3 length: 15; CDR3 DNA: TGTGCCACCAAAAATTGGGGACAGGGGGCGCATGGCTACACCTTC; CDR3 protein: CATKNWGQGAHGYTF
D gene: .; J gene: TRBJ2-6; V gene: TRBV14; clone size: .; CDR3 length: 15; CDR3 DNA: TGTGCCAGCAGCCAAGGGAGGAATTGGGCCAACGTCCTGACTTTC; CDR3 protein: CASSQGRNWANVLTF
D gene: .; J gene: TRBJ1-1; V gene: TRBV30; clone size: .; CDR3 length: 13; CDR3 DNA: TGTGCCTGGAGTGTTGGAGGGGACACTGAAGCTTTCTTT; CDR3 protein: CAWSVGGDTEAFF
D gene: .; J gene: TRBJ1-2; V gene: TRBV5-1; clone size: .; CDR3 length: 19; CDR3 DNA: TGCGCCAGCAGCTTGTCCGTCCCGCGACATCGGGGCATCTACTATGGCTACACCTTC; CDR3 protein: CASSLSVPRHRGIYYGYTF
D gene: .; J gene: TRBJ1-2; V gene: TRBV7-9; clone size: .; CDR3 length: 16; CDR3 DNA: TGTGCCAGCAGCTCGGAAACCACAAGGACTAACTATGGCTACACCTTC; CDR3 protein: CASSSETTRTNYGYTF
D gene: TRBD2; J gene: TRBJ2-1; V gene: TRBV9; clone size: .; CDR3 length: 15; CDR3 DNA: TGTGCCAGCAGCGTAAGCGGGGGCGTAGGGTCCGAGCAGTTCTTC; CDR3 protein: CASSVSGGVGSEQFF
D gene: .; J gene: TRBJ1-2; V gene: TRBV6-1; clone size: .; CDR3 length: 15; CDR3 DNA: TGTGCCAGCAGTGAAGCGCGTGACAGGCTACATGGCTACACCTTC; CDR3 protein: CASSEARDRLHGYTF
D gene: .; J gene: TRBJ1-5; V gene: TRBV5-6; clone size: .; CDR3 length: 14; CDR3 DNA: TGTGCCAGCAGCTTCGGGACGGTGAATCAGCCCCAGCATTTT; CDR3 protein: CASSFGTVNQPQHF
D gene: .; J gene: TRBJ2-7; V gene: TRBV5-1; clone size: .; CDR3 length: 12; CDR3 DNA: TGCGCCAGCAGCTCCAGCTCCTACGAGCAGTACTTC; CDR3 protein: CASSSSSYEQYF
D gene: .; J gene: TRBJ2-1; V gene: TRBV29-1; clone size: .; CDR3 length: 13; CDR3 DNA: TGCAGCGTTGAAGAGCGGAACTACAATGAGCAGTTCTTC; CDR3 protein: CSVEERNYNEQFF
D gene: .; J gene: TRBJ1-1; V gene: TRBV5-6; clone size: .; CDR3 length: 15; CDR3 DNA: TGTGCCAGCAGCCTCATGGGACGGATGAACACTGAAGCTTTCTTT; CDR3 protein: CASSLMGRMNTEAFF
D gene: TRBD2; J gene: TRBJ2-7; V gene: TRBV7-2; clone size: .; CDR3 length: 15; CDR3 DNA: TGTGCCAGCAGCTTAGGAGCGGGGGGGTCCTACGAGCAGTACTTC; CDR3 protein: CASSLGAGGSYEQYF
D gene: TRBD1; J gene: TRBJ1-2; V gene: TRBV7-2; clone size: .; CDR3 length: 15; CDR3 DNA: TGTGCCAGCAGCTTGGGGCTGGGACAGCACTATGGCTACACCTTC; CDR3 protein: CASSLGLGQHYGYTF
D gene: .; J gene: TRBJ2-7; V gene: TRBV25-1; clone size: few; CDR3 length: 13; CDR3 DNA: TGTGCCAGCATCGGTCCGTTGTCCTACGAGCAGTACTTC; CDR3 protein: CASIGPLSYEQYF
D gene: TRBD1; J gene: TRBJ1-2; V gene: TRBV2; clone size: .; CDR3 length: 16; CDR3 DNA: TGTGCCAGCAGGGAAGCAGGGGGTGGGCAAATATATGGCTACACCTTC; CDR3 protein: CASREAGGGQIYGYTF
D gene: .; J gene: TRBJ2-2; V gene: TRBV7-6; clone size: .; CDR3 length: 16; CDR3 DNA: TGTGCCAGCAGCTTAGTATACCAAGGGGGAACCGGGGAGCTGTTTTTT; CDR3 protein: CASSLVYQGGTGELFF
D gene: .; J gene: TRBJ2-3; V gene: TRBV2; clone size: medium-sized; CDR3 length: 13; CDR3 DNA: TGTGCCAGCATTCCCCCGACAGGACGGACGCAGTATTTT; CDR3 protein: CASIPPTGRTQYF
D gene: .; J gene: TRBJ2-6; V gene: TRBV6-4; clone size: .; CDR3 length: 15; CDR3 DNA: TGTGCCAGCAGTGTGGGTTCCTCTGGGGCCAACGTCCTGACTTTC; CDR3 protein: CASSVGSSGANVLTF
D gene: .; J gene: TRBJ2-7; V gene: TRBV7-3; clone size: .; CDR3 length: 12; CDR3 DNA: TGTGCCAGCAGCCCCACCGGCGGCGAGCAGTACTTC; CDR3 protein: CASSPTGGEQYF
D gene: .; J gene: TRBJ2-2; V gene: TRBV12-5; clone size: .; CDR3 length: 14; CDR3 DNA: TGTGCTAGTGGTCAAACAGGGTTTCCCGGGGAGCTGTTTTTT; CDR3 protein: CASGQTGFPGELFF
D gene: .; J gene: TRBJ1-2; V gene: TRBV7-9; clone size: .; CDR3 length: 12; CDR3 DNA: TGTGCCAGCAGCTCGACCTCCTGGGGCTACACCTTC; CDR3 protein: CASSSTSWGYTF
D gene: .; J gene: TRBJ1-5; V gene: TRBV27; clone size: .; CDR3 length: 14; CDR3 DNA: TGTGCCAGCAGTTCCCTAGGGGAAAACCAGCCCCAGCATTTT; CDR3 protein: CASSSLGENQPQHF
D gene: .; J gene: TRBJ1-5; V gene: TRBV27; clone size: .; CDR3 length: 14; CDR3 DNA: TGTGCCAGCAGCCCACAGGGAAGCAATCAGCCCCAGCATTTT; CDR3 protein: CASSPQGSNQPQHF
D gene: TRBD1; J gene: TRBJ2-3; V gene: TRBV10-2; clone size: .; CDR3 length: 15; CDR3 DNA: TGCGCCAGCAGTAGCGGACAGGGAGGCACAGATACGCAGTATTTT; CDR3 protein: CASSSGQGGTDTQYF
D gene: .; J gene: TRBJ2-1; V gene: TRBV27; clone size: .; CDR3 length: 16; CDR3 DNA: TGTGCCAGCAGTTTATCGGTATCCAGGTCCTACAATGAGCAGTTCTTC; CDR3 protein: CASSLSVSRSYNEQFF
D gene: TRBD1; J gene: TRBJ2-2; V gene: TRBV4-1; clone size: .; CDR3 length: 14; CDR3 DNA: TGCGCCAGCAGCCCGGGACAGGGGACCGGGGAGCTGTTTTTT; CDR3 protein: CASSPGQGTGELFF
D gene: .; J gene: TRBJ2-1; V gene: TRBV9; clone size: .; CDR3 length: 14; CDR3 DNA: TGTGCCAGCAGCGTAGCGGTGACCGGAGATGAGCAGTTCTTC; CDR3 protein: CASSVAVTGDEQFF
D gene: TRBD2; J gene: TRBJ2-3; V gene: TRBV4-1; clone size: .; CDR3 length: 16; CDR3 DNA: TGCGCCAGCAGCCAAGATGGCAGCGGGGGGGGGATACGGCAGTATTTT; CDR3 protein: CASSQDGSGGGIRQYF
D gene: TRBD2; J gene: TRBJ2-2; V gene: TRBV10-3; clone size: .; CDR3 length: 15; CDR3 DNA: TGTGCCATCAGTGATGTCGGGGGGGCCACCGGGGAGCTGTTTTTT; CDR3 protein: CAISDVGGATGELFF